Following are 24 T cell receptor beta chains from one sample sequenced in a study of T-cell memory formation after mild COVID-19. MiXCR, applied by TCRdb to the 5' RACE reads, yields one record per CDR3 protein. The table includes about 150,000 distinct CDR3 sequences, about 14% detected once. Specimen: PBMCs or a T cell subset sorted from them (not recorded which). These receptors originate from an adult woman who had mild COVID-19 (a few samples of this study predate the infection). Cell type and time point are not known.

This clonotype was observed at least ten times. CDR3 bases: TGCGCCAGCAGTCAAACGCCCACAGGGGGCCAGGAGACCCAGTACTTC. It specifies CASSQTPTGGQETQYF. The V gene is TRBV5-1, the J gene TRBJ2-5, with 9 bases lining up with TRBD1. CDR1 SGHRS and CDR2 YFSETQ come from the germline V gene. There are 16 residues in the CDR3. V shed 5 bases and J 5 bases; nucleotides not matched to a gene: 13.

CDR3 loop: CASILRVLAQETQYF. DNA for the CDR3: TGTGCCAGCATTCTCAGGGTTTTGGCACAAGAGACCCAGTACTTC. The chain has TRBV2 and TRBJ2-5; D perhaps matches TRBD1 (5 bases). This CDR3 has 15 amino acids. V lost 7 bases, J lost 2 bases, and 17 bases lay in between. Germline-derived CDR1 and CDR2 are SNHLY and FYNNEI.

This clonotype was picked up a small number of times. V and J are TRBV30 and TRBJ1-3; D remains unclear. The ends were cut back, 5 bases at V and 0 bases at J, with 5 bases in the middle. Germline CDR1 GTSNPN, CDR2 SVGIG (reference sequence). This CDR3 has 12 residues. Here the CDR3 reads CAWDNSGNTIYF. As DNA, the CDR3 is TGTGCCTGGGACAACTCTGGAAACACCATATATTTT.

The chain carries TRBV3-1 and TRBJ2-1; a possible D gene is TRBD2 (6 bases). The CDR3 sequence is 14 residues long. V dropped 0 bases and J dropped 4 bases, with 7 bases sitting between them. Germline V gene sequence: CDR1 LGHDT, CDR2 YNNKEL (reference sequence). CDR3 amino acids: CASSQELAYNEQFF. The CDR3 bases are TGTGCCAGCAGCCAAGAACTAGCATACAATGAGCAGTTCTTC.

This clonotype was seen a few times. This chain connects TRBV29-1 to TRBJ2-1, with D possibly being TRBD1 (6 bases). This CDR3 region has 14 residues. V was shortened by 4 bases and J by 9 bases, with 19 bases between the two germline ends. CDR1 is SQVTM, CDR2 ANQGSEA, per germline. CDR3 in DNA: TGCAGCGTTGCCCGGACAGCCAGTAAGGGTGAGCAGTTCTTC. Protein product: CSVARTASKGEQFF.

This clonotype was observed a handful of times. The genes are TRBV7-8 and TRBJ2-3; D is possibly TRBD1 (7 bases). The length of the CDR3 is 16 residues. V was pared by 3 bases and J by 0 bases, with 13 bases between. CDR1 and CDR2 (germline): SGHVS, FQNEAQ. The CDR3 region is CASSFAGGTSTDTQYF. The CDR3 DNA reads TGTGCCAGCAGCTTCGCAGGGGGGACTAGCACAGATACGCAGTATTTT.

This chain links TRBV4-2 with TRBJ2-7; D not resolved. From germline, CDR1 is LGHNA and CDR2 YNFKEQ. The CDR3 runs 15 residues. The V gene lost 0 bases and the J gene lost 0 bases, with 9 bases spanning the gap. CDR3 DNA sequence: TGTGCCAGCAGCCAAGATGCCAGGAGCTCCTACGAGCAGTACTTC. This sequence encodes CASSQDARSSYEQYF.

J is TRBJ1-2 and V is TRBV21-1; the table calls TRBD1, which could not be checked here. TRBV21-1 is reported as a pseudogene. The CDR3 runs to 19 residues. The chain's CDR3 is CASSKYGGQGTTSYYGYTF. The DNA of the CDR3 is TGTGCCAGCAGCAAATATGGGGGACAGGGGACTACCTCCTACTATGGCTACACCTTC.

The chain links TRBV7-3 to TRBJ1-1, with D tentatively TRBD1 (6 bases). Trimming left V 2 bases short and J 0 bases short, with 10 bases between. The CDR3 covers 15 residues. The germline CDR1 and CDR2 sequences are SGHTA and FQGTGA. The CDR3 nucleotides read TGTGCCAGCAGCTTAGGGGGCCAGTTGAACACTGAAGCTTTCTTT. It codes for CASSLGGQLNTEAFF.

This clonotype was seen only a few times. V gene TRBV29-1 combines with J gene TRBJ2-1; TRBD2 might be the D (5 bases). Deletions cut 1 base from V and 0 bases from J, with 7 bases between. This CDR3 has 14 amino acids. CDR1 and CDR2 from the germline V gene are SQVTM and ANQGSEA. The CDR3 DNA reads TGCAGCGTTGAAGCGGGGAGCTCCTACAATGAGCAGTTCTTC. Translated, it gives CSVEAGSSYNEQFF.

The chain carries TRBV21-1 and TRBJ2-7; TRBD2 reflects the table's D call only, with no check against the DNA. TRBV21-1 is a documented pseudogene. The CDR3 has 15 residues. The CDR3 loop is CASSKRSEGRYEQYF. CDR3 nucleotides: TGTGCCAGCAGCAAAAGGTCGGAGGGTAGGTACGAGCAGTACTTC.

This chain links TRBV15 with TRBJ2-6; D is unclear. The CDR3 is made up of 14 amino acids. CDR1 LNHNV and CDR2 YYDKDF come from the germline V gene (reference sequence). Between the trimmed V and J ends, which lost 8 bases and 2 bases, there was a span of 10 bases. The CDR3 DNA reads as TGTGCCACCCCCACCGTACCTGGGGCCAACGTCCTGACTTTC. Translation: CATPTVPGANVLTF.

There are a few counts of this clonotype. The chain joins TRBV2 to TRBJ2-7, with 7 bases identical to TRBD1. In germline, CDR1 is SNHLY, CDR2 FYNNEI. This CDR3 spans 14 amino acids. Trimming cost V 9 bases and J 0 bases; bases outside gene matches: 8. The DNA of the CDR3 is TGTGCCAGTTGTCGGGGACAGAGCTCCTACGAGCAGTACTTC. The encoded protein is CASCRGQSSYEQYF.

This clonotype has more than one count but fewer than ten. V is TRBV20-1 and J is TRBJ2-3; 9 nucleotides align to TRBD2. Germline V gene data show CDR1 as DFQATT and CDR2 as SNEGSKA (reference sequence). The CDR3 sequence is 15 residues long. V was pared by 2 bases and J by 4 bases, with 7 bases of the junction left unmatched. For the CDR3, the DNA is TGCAGTGCTAGAACGGGCGGGAGGGCCGCAGATACGCAGTATTTT. The encoded protein is CSARTGGRAADTQYF.

This clonotype appeared a few times. This sequence joins TRBV29-1 and TRBJ2-7; 7 nucleotides align to TRBD1. The V gene end was trimmed by 2 bases and the J gene end by 5 bases; junction bases not matched to a gene: 12. Germline CDR1 and CDR2: SQVTM and ANQGSEA. The CDR3 has 15 residues. For the CDR3, the DNA is TGCAGCGTTGAAAATATCGACAGGGCAAATAACGAGCAGTACTTC. The encoded protein is CSVENIDRANNEQYF.

This clonotype showed up just a few times. The chain recombines TRBV6-6 with TRBJ1-2; 7 bases map to TRBD1. V trimming: 2 bases; J trimming: 2 bases; junction bases outside the gene matches: 14. The length of the CDR3 is 18 residues. Germline V gene lookup returns CDR1 MNHNY and CDR2 SVGAGI (reference sequence). CDR3 bases: TGTGCCAGCAGTTACGATCAAAGAGGAACAGGGGTCAACTATGGCTACACCTTC. Amino acids: CASSYDQRGTGVNYGYTF.

The chain links TRBV5-1 to TRBJ2-2; D remains unclear. Trimming shortened V by 0 bases and J by 7 bases, and 19 bases separated the two germline ends. This CDR3 comprises 17 residues. The germline V gene encodes CDR1 SGHRS and CDR2 YFSETQ. This chain's CDR3 is CASSLVGPGNPIGELFF. DNA for the CDR3: TGCGCCAGCAGCTTGGTAGGGCCCGGCAACCCCATCGGGGAGCTGTTTTTT.

The V and J genes are TRBV21-1 and TRBJ2-5; TRBD2, the table's D call, was not compared with the DNA. TRBV21-1 is annotated as a pseudogene. The CDR3 length is 14 residues. The CDR3 DNA is TGTGCCAGCAGCAAAGCCAAACTCCCGCCGGCCCAGTACTTC. Protein product: CASSKAKLPPAQYF.

This clonotype came up many times. The chain uses TRBV7-3 and TRBJ2-1; TRBD1 might be the D (6 bases). Germline CDR1 SGHTA, CDR2 FQGTGA. There are 14 residues in the CDR3. The V and J ends lost 5 bases and 3 bases respectively, with 11 bases between them. For the CDR3, the DNA is TGTGCCAGCAGCCCTTTAGGGGGCTACAATGAGCAGTTCTTC. It codes for CASSPLGGYNEQFF.

This clonotype was seen a few times. The J gene is TRBJ2-1, the V gene TRBV27, with 7 bases that match TRBD2. V gave up 3 bases and J gave up 6 bases; unmatched junction bases: 11. The CDR3 is 16 residues long. Germline lookup yields CDR1 MNHEY and CDR2 SMNVEV (reference sequence). The CDR3 protein is CASSLEGLLLINEQFF. The CDR3 bases are TGTGCCAGCAGTTTGGAGGGACTACTTCTAATCAATGAGCAGTTCTTC.

In this sample, this clonotype turned up once. The chain joins TRBV10-3 to TRBJ1-1; no reliable D call. The V end lost 2 bases, the J end lost 0 bases, and 10 bases lay between the germline ends. The CDR3 runs 15 residues. From germline, CDR1 is ENHRY and CDR2 SYGVKD. The CDR3 DNA sequence: TGTGCCATCAGTGAGGGTAATCTACTGAACACTGAAGCTTTCTTT. Its translation is CAISEGNLLNTEAFF.

The rearrangement links TRBV2 to TRBJ2-2; 8 bases agree with TRBD2. This CDR3 is 14 amino acids long. V lost 8 bases, J lost 6 bases, and 8 bases stayed unmatched. Germline lookup yields CDR1 SNHLY and CDR2 FYNNEI. DNA for the CDR3: TGTGCCAGCGACGTCGGGGGGGCCCCCGGGGAGCTGTTTTTT. This codes for CASDVGGAPGELFF.

This clonotype was detected ten times or more. The chain employs TRBV5-1 and TRBJ1-2; unclear D gene. V gave up 2 bases and J gave up 8 bases, with 13 bases separating them. Germline V gives CDR1 SGHRS, CDR2 YFSETQ. The CDR3 runs 13 residues. The CDR3: CASSFRGMHGYTF. The CDR3 DNA is TGCGCCAGCAGCTTTCGAGGAATGCACGGCTACACCTTC.

This clonotype was counted between two and nine times. V and J are TRBV6-5 and TRBJ2-5, with a tentative D call TRBD2 (7 bases). The CDR3 is made up of 14 amino acids. Trimming left V 5 bases short and J 7 bases short, with 17 bases between. Germline V gene sequence: CDR1 MNHEY, CDR2 SVGAGI. The CDR3 coding sequence is TGTGCCAGCAGTGACGGGGGGCCAAAGAGGACCCAGTACTTC. This gives the protein CASSDGGPKRTQYF.